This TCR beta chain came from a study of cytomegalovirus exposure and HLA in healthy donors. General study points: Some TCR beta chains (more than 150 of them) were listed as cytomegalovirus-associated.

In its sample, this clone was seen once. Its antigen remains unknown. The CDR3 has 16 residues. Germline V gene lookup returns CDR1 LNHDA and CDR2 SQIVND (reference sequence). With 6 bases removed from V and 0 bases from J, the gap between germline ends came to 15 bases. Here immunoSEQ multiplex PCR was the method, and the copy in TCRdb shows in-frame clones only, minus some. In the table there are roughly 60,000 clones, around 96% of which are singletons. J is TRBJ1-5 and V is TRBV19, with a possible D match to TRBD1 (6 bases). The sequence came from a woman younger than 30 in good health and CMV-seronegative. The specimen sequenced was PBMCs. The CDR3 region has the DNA TGTGCCAGTAGGAAATCCGGGACAAATAGCAATCAGCCCCAGCATTTT. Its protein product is CASRKSGTNSNQPQHF.